The source of this TCR beta chain is a study of cytomegalovirus exposure and HLA in healthy donors. Study information: Among the roughly 370 genotyped donors, more than 70% were placed in the Caucasian-associated ancestry cluster. Whole-study results and caveats: Earlier findings revealed that most TCR beta V segments proved productive either about 90% or about 30% of the time. According to a later analysis, donors in an Asian-associated ancestry cluster reportedly had fewer N-insertions than the approximately 720-donor mean.

On this clone: The antigen remains unidentified.

A multiplex PCR was run with 60 Vbeta primers and 13 Jbeta primers. Repertoires were generated with immunoSEQ multiplex PCR, while TCRdb's copy carries only in-frame clones and drops some. The data hold more than 85,000 clones, with around 63% observed a single time. The junction had 9 bases not matched to a gene; V was cut back by 4 bases and J by 7 bases. The CDR3 runs 16 residues. CDR1 is MNHEY and CDR2 is SMNVEV in the germline V gene (reference sequence). Healthy bone marrow donors made up the donor group. This sequence originates from a young man in good health and CMV-seronegative. V usage is TRBV27 and J usage is TRBJ2-5; 13 bases fit TRBD2. Sequences were obtained from PBMCs. CDR3 DNA: TGTGCCAGCAGTTCAGGACTAGCGGGAGTAAGTGTGACCCAGTACTTC. This gives the protein CASSSGLAGVSVTQYF.